Following are 8 T cell receptor beta chains from one sample sequenced in a study of T cell responses to AZD1222 COVID-19 vaccine. TCRdb's table, derived via immunoSEQ multiplex PCR, lists solely in-frame clones and lacks some. Among about 83,000 clones listed, 86% were seen once. Sequences were derived from peripheral blood, sampled on day 0 of AZD1222 vaccination. The receptors here all came from an adult in good health.

This chain links TRBV19 with TRBJ2-2, with D possibly matching TRBD2 (5 bases). This CDR3 region has 15 residues. Germline CDR1 and CDR2: LNHDA and SQIVND (reference sequence). Trimming took off 3 bases at V and 8 bases at J, with 16 bases between the two ends. The CDR3 loop reads CASSMSARGRGELFF. Written as DNA, the CDR3 is TGTGCCAGTAGTATGTCCGCCCGGGGAAGAGGGGAGCTGTTTTTT. Full variable domain (remainder filled in from reference TRBV19 and TRBJ2-2): DGGITQSPKYLFRKEGQNVTLSCEQNLNHDAMYWYRQDPGQGLRLIYYSQIVNDFQKGDIAEGYSVSREKKESFPLTVTSAQKNPTAFYLCASSMSARGRGELFFGEGSRLTVL.

The J gene is TRBJ2-7, the V gene TRBV9; TRBD1 or TRBD2 may be the D gene (6 bases each). Germline loops: CDR1 SGDLS, CDR2 YYNGEE. Trimming took 0 bases from V and 6 from J, leaving 16 bases between them. There are 15 residues in the CDR3. The chain's CDR3 is CASSVDGGRLGEQYF. The CDR3 DNA follows: TGTGCCAGCAGCGTAGATGGGGGGCGATTAGGCGAGCAGTACTTC. The whole variable domain, remainder taken from reference TRBV9 and TRBJ2-7, is DSGVTQTPKHLITATGQRVTLRCSPRSGDLSVYWYQQSLDQGLQFLIQYYNGEERAKGNILERFSAQQFPDLHSELNLSSLELGDSALYFCASSVDGGRLGEQYFGPGTRLTVT.

The chain combines TRBV30 with TRBJ1-1, with D perhaps TRBD1 (5 bases). Germline-derived CDR1 and CDR2 are GTSNPN and SVGIG (reference sequence). Trimming cost V 3 bases and J 3 bases, with 20 bases left between them. The CDR3 is 16 amino acids. For the CDR3, the DNA is TGTGCCTGGAGGGGGACCTCCACCAGGGTGGACACTGAAGCTTTCTTT. Amino acids: CAWRGTSTRVDTEAFF.

This chain uses TRBV27 with TRBJ2-1; 7 nucleotides align to TRBD2. V lost 6 bases, J lost 4 bases, and 9 bases stayed unmatched. The germline gives CDR1 MNHEY, CDR2 SMNVEV (reference sequence). The CDR3 spans 15 residues. The chain's CDR3 is CASRTGREGYNEQFF. CDR3 sequence (DNA): TGTGCCAGCAGAACGGGGAGGGAGGGATACAATGAGCAGTTCTTC.

This clone was observed once. The rearrangement joins TRBV10-3 to TRBJ2-5; D not certain. V dropped 2 bases and J dropped 3 bases, with 7 bases sitting between them. This CDR3 region has 13 residues. Germline V lookup: CDR1 ENHRY, CDR2 SYGVKD. CDR3: CAISERAEETQYF. The CDR3 DNA follows: TGTGCCATCAGTGAGCGGGCGGAAGAGACCCAGTACTTC.

The V and J genes are TRBV6-2 or TRBV6-3 and TRBJ2-2; perhaps TRBD1 as D (6 bases). The CDR3 spans 16 residues. With 4 bases removed from V and 0 bases from J, the gap between germline ends came to 12 bases. Germline V gives CDR1 MNHEY, CDR2 SVGEGT. The CDR3 loop is CASSSQGRPNTGELFF. CDR3 bases: TGTGCCAGCAGTTCACAGGGCCGTCCGAACACCGGGGAGCTGTTTTTT.

The rearrangement uses TRBV7-3 and TRBJ2-3, with TRBD2 matching over 8 bases. CDR3 length equals 20 residues. Germline V gene lookup returns CDR1 SGHTA and CDR2 FQGTGA. V trimming: 5 bases; J trimming: 3 bases; junction bases outside the gene matches: 22. The CDR3 bases are TGTGCCAGCAGCGACCAAGCCTACCAGAAGGGACTAGGCGGGACAGATACGCAGTATTTT. Encoded protein: CASSDQAYQKGLGGTDTQYF.

The V gene is TRBV27, the J gene TRBJ1-1; maybe TRBD1 (6 bases). V was shortened by 8 bases and J by 6 bases, with 22 bases between the two germline ends. This CDR3 is built from 15 residues. Germline CDR1 is MNHEY and CDR2 is SMNVEV (reference sequence). The CDR3 here is CASLPGAGRGAEAFF. The CDR3, as DNA: TGTGCCAGCCTACCGGGGGCAGGGCGGGGGGCTGAAGCTTTCTTT.